Presented here are 21 T cell receptor beta chains from one specimen sequenced in a study of shared clonotypes between healthy human individuals. Assay: immunoSEQ multiplex PCR; the TCRdb copy retains only in-frame clones and omits some. The profile shows some 2,500,000 clones, approximately 94% of them singletons. The sequencing input was naive CD4+ T cells from PBMCs. Subset reported: CD45RA+ positively selected. All receptors derive from a man aged 18 to 30 in good health. Some clones in this sample may be carry-over from other donors' samples.

The V and J genes are TRBV10-3 and TRBJ2-7; unclear D gene. The CDR3 is 12 residues long. Trimming removed 0 bases from V and 8 bases from J, with 8 bases in between. Germline V gene lookup returns CDR1 ENHRY and CDR2 SYGVKD. In DNA form, the CDR3 reads TGTGCCATCAGTGAGTCGCCCGGACAGCAGTACTTC. Translating it yields CAISESPGQQYF.

CDR3 coding DNA: TGCGCCAGCAGTCAAATCCCGCCGGGAGGGCTTGGTGGCTACACCTTC. It specifies CASSQIPPGGLGGYTF. The chain links TRBV23-1 to TRBJ1-2; D ambiguous. TRBV23-1 is designated an ORF whose function remains uncertain. The CDR3 loop spans 16 amino acids. Trimming cost V 2 bases and J 7 bases, with 20 bases left between them.

This chain joins TRBV5-1 and TRBJ1-2, with D possibly TRBD1 on 6 matching bases. The V end was cut by 1 base, the J end by 9 bases, with 19 bases between. The CDR3 spans 15 residues. Per germline, CDR1 SGHRS and CDR2 YFSETQ. DNA of the CDR3: TGCGCCAGCAGCTTGAGCCCTATCGGGCAGGGGAGCTACACCTTC. This codes for CASSLSPIGQGSYTF.

The chain has TRBV15 and TRBJ2-3; 8 bases are a match to TRBD1. Trimming at V came to 1 base and at J to 4 bases, leaving 7 bases not matched to a gene. In germline, CDR1 is LNHNV, CDR2 YYDKDF (reference sequence). The CDR3 loop spans 16 amino acids. The CDR3 region is CATSRGANRGADTQYF. In DNA, the CDR3 is TGTGCCACCAGCAGAGGAGCGAACAGGGGGGCAGATACGCAGTATTTT.

To note about this clone: Other nucleotide sequences in the sample specify the same CDR3. The chain uses TRBV29-1 and TRBJ2-3, with 7 positions matching TRBD1. The CDR3 is 13 residues long. Per germline, CDR1 SQVTM and CDR2 ANQGSEA. The V and J ends lost 7 bases and 3 bases, in that order; junction bases with no gene match: 7. The CDR3 DNA reads TGCAGCGCCAGACAGGGAGTAACAGATACGCAGTATTTT. Protein sequence: CSARQGVTDTQYF.

This chain links TRBV7-3 with TRBJ2-1; TRBD2 matches 7 bases. The CDR3 has 16 amino acids. The germline gives CDR1 SGHTA, CDR2 FQGTGA. Trimming cost V 6 bases and J 2 bases; bases outside gene matches: 10. CDR3 protein: CASSSGLAGTYNEQFF. The CDR3 DNA is TGTGCCAGCAGTTCGGGCTTAGCGGGTACCTACAATGAGCAGTTCTTC.

V usage is TRBV5-1 and J usage is TRBJ1-1, with 8 bases fitting TRBD1. Trimming removed 0 bases from V and 0 bases from J; junction bases left unmatched: 4. Germline-derived CDR1 and CDR2 are SGHRS and YFSETQ. CDR3 size: 16 residues. The CDR3 loop reads CASSLEGDRMNTEAFF. CDR3 sequence (DNA): TGCGCCAGCAGCTTGGAGGGGGACAGGATGAACACTGAAGCTTTCTTT.

About this clone: This CDR3 is also generated by other DNA sequences in the sample. CDR3 DNA sequence: TGTGCCAGCTCACCTGGCAGGGTAACCTACGAGCAGTACTTC. Residues: CASSPGRVTYEQYF. V is TRBV18 and J is TRBJ2-7, with D tentatively TRBD1 (5 bases). This CDR3 comprises 14 residues. The V end lost 3 bases, the J end lost 2 bases, and 11 bases lay between the germline ends. CDR1 and CDR2 (germline): KGHSH, LQKENI.

The J gene is TRBJ2-5, the V gene TRBV14; 10 positions match TRBD2. V was pared by 4 bases and J by 5 bases, with 13 bases of the junction left unmatched. Germline V lookup: CDR1 SGHDN, CDR2 FVKESK. This CDR3 has 17 residues. CDR3 loop: CASSREVSGRAVETQYF. In DNA form, the CDR3 reads TGTGCCAGCAGCCGAGAGGTCAGCGGGAGGGCCGTGGAGACCCAGTACTTC.

As for this clone: The sample has other DNA sequences that encode this CDR3 too. The chain joins TRBV5-1 to TRBJ2-1; 15 bases line up with TRBD2. With 2 bases clipped from V and 8 bases from J, the junction kept 2 bases outside the gene matches. The CDR3 is 15 amino acids. Germline values: CDR1 SGHRS, CDR2 YFSETQ. CDR3 amino acids: CASSLGLAGGDEQFF. In DNA, the CDR3 is TGCGCCAGCAGCTTAGGACTAGCGGGAGGGGATGAGCAGTTCTTC.

This clone is a singleton in its sample. CDR3 amino acids: CASSPEVVAGGPETQYF. CDR3 bases: TGTGCCAGCAGCCCAGAGGTGGTAGCGGGAGGTCCGGAGACCCAGTACTTC. The chain recombines TRBV4-2 with TRBJ2-5; 10 positions agree with TRBD2. The V segment lost 4 bases and the J segment 5 bases; nucleotides outside the gene matches: 13. Germline V lookup: CDR1 LGHNA, CDR2 YNFKEQ. This CDR3 has 17 amino acids.

The chain recombines TRBV7-3 with TRBJ2-7; 16 positions match TRBD2. Germline CDR1 is SGHTA and CDR2 is FQGTGA. After removal of 5 bases from V and 4 bases from J, the junction contained 8 bases not matched to a gene. The CDR3 has 17 residues. The CDR3 region is CASSGTSGRENPYEQYF. The CDR3 coding sequence is TGTGCCAGCAGCGGGACTAGCGGGAGGGAGAACCCTTACGAGCAGTACTTC. Together with reference TRBV7-3 and TRBJ2-7, the CDR3 gives the full variable domain: GAGVSQTPSNKVTEKGKYVELRCDPISGHTALYWYRQSLGQGPEFLIYFQGTGAADDSGLPNDRFFAVRPEGSVSTLKIQRTERGDSAVYLCASSGTSGRENPYEQYFGPGTRLTVT.

The J gene is TRBJ2-6, the V gene TRBV28; D perhaps matches TRBD2 (6 bases). The ends were cut back, 8 bases at V and 0 bases at J, with 11 bases in the middle. The germline V gene encodes CDR1 MDHEN and CDR2 SYDVKM. The CDR3 loop spans 15 amino acids. The CDR3 reads CASSGGNSGANVLTF. The DNA of the CDR3 is TGTGCCAGCTCCGGGGGTAACTCTGGGGCCAACGTCCTGACTTTC.

The chain combines TRBV2 with TRBJ1-1; D is ambiguous. V gave up 7 bases and J gave up 1 base, with 10 bases separating them. This CDR3 has 13 residues. The germline CDR1 and CDR2 sequences are SNHLY and FYNNEI. The CDR3 bases are TGTGCCAGCAAACAGAGTTCGAACACTGAAGCTTTCTTT. Residues: CASKQSSNTEAFF.

The chain links TRBV12-2 to TRBJ1-5; TRBD1, the table's D call, was not compared with the DNA. TRBV12-2 is a listed pseudogene. This CDR3 has 16 residues. Here the CDR3 reads CATRSRDRGLNQPQHF. The DNA of the CDR3 is TGTGCAACCCGCAGCCGGGACAGGGGTCTTAATCAGCCCCAGCATTTT.

This clone was picked up one time. The CDR3 is CASSGGFYGYTF. The CDR3, as DNA: TGTGCCAGTAGTGGGGGGTTCTATGGCTACACCTTC. This sequence joins TRBV19 and TRBJ1-2, with D perhaps TRBD1 (5 bases). Per the germline V gene, CDR1 is LNHDA and CDR2 is SQIVND (reference sequence). The V and J ends lost 5 bases and 4 bases respectively, with 8 bases between them. The CDR3 runs 12 residues.

The chain uses TRBV5-4 and TRBJ2-4; 7 bases map to TRBD2. Germline CDR1 reads SGHNT; CDR2 reads YYREEE (reference sequence). The V and J ends lost 9 bases and 3 bases, in that order; junction bases with no gene match: 9. The CDR3 contains 14 residues. DNA for the CDR3: TGTGCCATCGGGGGGAGAGGGAACAAAAACATTCAGTACTTC. This gives the protein CAIGGRGNKNIQYF.

The V gene is TRBV6-5, the J gene TRBJ2-7; tentative D call: TRBD2 (5 bases). Germline V gene sequence: CDR1 MNHEY, CDR2 SVGAGI. The CDR3 covers 15 residues. V lost 10 bases, J lost 4 bases, and 23 bases lay in between. The CDR3 DNA follows: TGTGCCACATCCGGACGGGGAAAAAATCCGTACGAGCAGTACTTC. Its protein product is CATSGRGKNPYEQYF.

With respect to this clone: Other DNA variants within this sample encode the same CDR3. J is TRBJ2-3 and V is TRBV5-1; tentatively, D is TRBD1 (6 bases). This CDR3 comprises 15 residues. Germline V gene lookup returns CDR1 SGHRS and CDR2 YFSETQ. V lost 3 bases, J lost 4 bases, and 15 bases lay in between. The CDR3 loop is CASSSYRVSADTQYF. The CDR3 nucleotides are TGCGCCAGCAGCTCATACAGGGTATCCGCAGATACGCAGTATTTT.

The CDR3 is CASSPPGTGLYEQYF. The CDR3 DNA reads as TGTGCCAGCAGCCCCCCGGGGACAGGGCTGTACGAGCAGTACTTC. The rearrangement uses TRBV28 and TRBJ2-7, with 9 bases lining up with TRBD1. The CDR3 consists of 15 residues. Per germline, CDR1 MDHEN and CDR2 SYDVKM. V was pared by 6 bases and J by 4 bases, with 10 bases of the junction left unmatched.

With respect to this clone: The sample has other DNA sequences that encode this CDR3 too. The rearrangement links TRBV20-1 to TRBJ2-2; D is ambiguous. The CDR3 is made up of 11 amino acids. V was shortened by 3 bases and J by 5 bases, with 4 bases between the two germline ends. Looked up from germline, CDR1 is DFQATT and CDR2 is SNEGSKA (reference sequence). The CDR3 nucleotides read TGCAGTGCTAGTCGAACCGGGGAGCTGTTTTTT. Translating gives CSASRTGELFF.